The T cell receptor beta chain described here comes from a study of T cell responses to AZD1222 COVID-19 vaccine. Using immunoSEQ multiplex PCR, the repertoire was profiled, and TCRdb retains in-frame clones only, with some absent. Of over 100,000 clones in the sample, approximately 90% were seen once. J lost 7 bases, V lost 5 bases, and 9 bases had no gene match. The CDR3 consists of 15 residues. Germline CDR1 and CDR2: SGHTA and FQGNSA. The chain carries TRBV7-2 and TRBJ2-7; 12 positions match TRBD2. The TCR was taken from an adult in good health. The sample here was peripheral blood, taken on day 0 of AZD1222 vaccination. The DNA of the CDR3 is TGTGCCAGCAGCACCCGGACTAGCGGGGTAGGGGAGCAGTACTTC. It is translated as CASSTRTSGVGEQYF.